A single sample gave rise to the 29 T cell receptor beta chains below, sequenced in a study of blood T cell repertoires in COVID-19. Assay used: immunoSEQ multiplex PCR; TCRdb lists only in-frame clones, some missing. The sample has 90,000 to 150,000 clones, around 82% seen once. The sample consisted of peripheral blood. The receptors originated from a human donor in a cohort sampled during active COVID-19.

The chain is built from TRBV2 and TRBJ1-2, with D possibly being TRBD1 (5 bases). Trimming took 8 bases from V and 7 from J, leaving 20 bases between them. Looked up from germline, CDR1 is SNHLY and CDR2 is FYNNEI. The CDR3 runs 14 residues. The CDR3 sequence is CASERAQGVRGYTF. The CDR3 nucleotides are TGTGCCAGCGAAAGGGCCCAGGGTGTACGTGGCTACACCTTC. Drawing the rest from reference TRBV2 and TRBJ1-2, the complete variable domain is EPEVTQTPSHQVTQMGQEVILRCVPISNHLYFYWYRQILGQKVEFLVSFYNNEISEKSEIFDDQFSVERPDGSNFTLKIRSTKLEDSAMYFCASERAQGVRGYTFGSGTRLTVV.

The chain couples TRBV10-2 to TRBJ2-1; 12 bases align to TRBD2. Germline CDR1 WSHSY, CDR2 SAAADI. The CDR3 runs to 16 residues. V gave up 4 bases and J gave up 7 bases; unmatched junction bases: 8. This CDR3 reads CASSGPLAGGQNEQFF. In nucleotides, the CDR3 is TGCGCCAGCAGTGGCCCGCTAGCGGGGGGGCAGAATGAGCAGTTCTTC.

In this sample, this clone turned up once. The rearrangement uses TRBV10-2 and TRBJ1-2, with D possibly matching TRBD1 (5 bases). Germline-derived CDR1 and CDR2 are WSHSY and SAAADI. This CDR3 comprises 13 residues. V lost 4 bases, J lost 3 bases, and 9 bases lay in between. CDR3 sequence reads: CASSAGDYYGYTF. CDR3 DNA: TGCGCCAGCAGTGCTGGGGACTACTATGGCTACACCTTC.

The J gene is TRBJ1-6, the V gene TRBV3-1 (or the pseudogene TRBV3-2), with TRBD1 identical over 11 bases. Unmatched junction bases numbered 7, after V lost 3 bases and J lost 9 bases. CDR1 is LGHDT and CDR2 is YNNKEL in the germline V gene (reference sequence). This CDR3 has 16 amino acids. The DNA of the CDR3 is TGTGCCAGCAGCCACGCCTGGACAGGGGGCGGTTCACCCCTCCACTTT. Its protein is CASSHAWTGGGSPLHF.

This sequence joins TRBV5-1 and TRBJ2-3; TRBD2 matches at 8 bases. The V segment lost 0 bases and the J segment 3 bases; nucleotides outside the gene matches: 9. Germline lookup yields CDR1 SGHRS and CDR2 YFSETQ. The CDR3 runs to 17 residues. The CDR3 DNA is TGCGCCAGCAGCTTGGTTGGCGGGGGGCCACGAACAGATACGCAGTATTTT. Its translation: CASSLVGGGPRTDTQYF.

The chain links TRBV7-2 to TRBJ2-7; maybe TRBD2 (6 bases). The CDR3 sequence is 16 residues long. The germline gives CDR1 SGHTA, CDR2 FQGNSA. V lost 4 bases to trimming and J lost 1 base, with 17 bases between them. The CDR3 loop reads CASSSRLAGTSYEQYF. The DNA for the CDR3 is TGTGCCAGCAGCTCCCGATTGGCGGGGACTTCCTACGAGCAGTACTTC.

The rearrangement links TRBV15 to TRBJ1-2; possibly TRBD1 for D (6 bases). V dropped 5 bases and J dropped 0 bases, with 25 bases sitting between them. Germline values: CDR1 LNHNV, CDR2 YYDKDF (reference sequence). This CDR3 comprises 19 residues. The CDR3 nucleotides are TGTGCCACCAGCCCCACTACTTACAGGGCCGCCTCGACTAACTATGGCTACACCTTC. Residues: CATSPTTYRAASTNYGYTF.

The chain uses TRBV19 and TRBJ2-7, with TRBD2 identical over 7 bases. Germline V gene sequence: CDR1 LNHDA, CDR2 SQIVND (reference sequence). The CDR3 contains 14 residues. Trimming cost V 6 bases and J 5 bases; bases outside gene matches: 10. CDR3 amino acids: CASSSGLPNHEQYF. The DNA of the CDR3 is TGTGCCAGTAGCTCGGGACTACCTAACCACGAGCAGTACTTC.

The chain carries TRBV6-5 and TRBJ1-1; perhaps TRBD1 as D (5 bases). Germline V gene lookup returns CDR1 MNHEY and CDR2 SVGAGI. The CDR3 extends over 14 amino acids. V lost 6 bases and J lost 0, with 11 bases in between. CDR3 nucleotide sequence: TGTGCCAGCAGCGTACAGGATGTGAACACTGAAGCTTTCTTT. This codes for CASSVQDVNTEAFF.

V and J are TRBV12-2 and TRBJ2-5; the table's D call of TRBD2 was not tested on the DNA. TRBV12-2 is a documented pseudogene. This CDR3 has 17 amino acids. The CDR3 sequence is CASRLAEFGTTQETQYF. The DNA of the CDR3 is TGTGCAAGTCGCTTAGCGGAATTTGGGACTACCCAAGAGACCCAGTACTTC.

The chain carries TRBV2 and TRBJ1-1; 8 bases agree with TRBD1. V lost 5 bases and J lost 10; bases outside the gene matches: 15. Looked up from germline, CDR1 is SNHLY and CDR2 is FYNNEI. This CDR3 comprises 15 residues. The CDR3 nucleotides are TGTGCCAGCAGTACCCAGGGGGCGCGGGGTGATACAGCTTTCTTT. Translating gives CASSTQGARGDTAFF.

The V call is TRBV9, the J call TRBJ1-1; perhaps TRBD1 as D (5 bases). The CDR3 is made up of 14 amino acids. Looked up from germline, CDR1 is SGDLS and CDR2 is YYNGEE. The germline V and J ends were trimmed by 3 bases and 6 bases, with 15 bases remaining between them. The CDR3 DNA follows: TGTGCCAGCAGCGCCAGGGCTCTTAGAGCTGAAGCTTTCTTT. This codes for CASSARALRAEAFF.

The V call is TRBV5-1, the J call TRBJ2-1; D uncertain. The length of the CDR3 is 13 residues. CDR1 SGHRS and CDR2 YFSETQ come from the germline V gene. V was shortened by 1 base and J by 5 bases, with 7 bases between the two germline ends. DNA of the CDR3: TGCGCCAGCAGCTTGATACAGAACAATGAGCAGTTCTTC. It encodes CASSLIQNNEQFF.

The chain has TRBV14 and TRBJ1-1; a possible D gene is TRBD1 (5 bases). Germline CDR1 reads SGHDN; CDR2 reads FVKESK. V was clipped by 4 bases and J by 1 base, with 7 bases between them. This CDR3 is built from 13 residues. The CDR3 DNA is TGTGCCAGCAGCCTACAGGAGAACACTGAAGCTTTCTTT. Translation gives CASSLQENTEAFF.

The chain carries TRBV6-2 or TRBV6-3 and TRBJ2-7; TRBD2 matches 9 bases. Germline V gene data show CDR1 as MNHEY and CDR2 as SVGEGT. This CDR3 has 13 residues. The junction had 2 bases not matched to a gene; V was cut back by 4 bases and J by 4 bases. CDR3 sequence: CASSWRGGYEQYF. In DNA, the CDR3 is TGTGCCAGCAGTTGGCGGGGGGGATACGAGCAGTACTTC.

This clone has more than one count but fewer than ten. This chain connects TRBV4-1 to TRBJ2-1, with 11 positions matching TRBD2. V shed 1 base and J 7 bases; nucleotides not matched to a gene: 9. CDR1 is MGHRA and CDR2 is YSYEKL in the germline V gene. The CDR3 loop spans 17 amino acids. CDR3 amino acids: CASSQVSGGANWNEQFF. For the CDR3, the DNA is TGCGCCAGCAGCCAAGTTAGCGGGGGGGCCAATTGGAATGAGCAGTTCTTC.

The CDR3 loop reads CASSYFSPNNSPLHF. In DNA, the CDR3 is TGTGCCAGCAGTTACTTTAGTCCTAATAATTCACCCCTCCACTTT. The J gene is TRBJ1-6, the V gene TRBV6-5; the D is unclear. Germline V gene sequence: CDR1 MNHEY, CDR2 SVGAGI. V was clipped by 1 base and J by 5 bases, with 9 bases between them. CDR3 length equals 15 residues.

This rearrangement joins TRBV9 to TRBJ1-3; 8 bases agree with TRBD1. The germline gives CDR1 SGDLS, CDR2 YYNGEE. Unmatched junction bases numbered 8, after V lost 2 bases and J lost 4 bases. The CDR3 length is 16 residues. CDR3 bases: TGTGCCAGCAGCGTTGGGCAGGGGGCGCTCGGAAACACCATATATTTT. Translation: CASSVGQGALGNTIYF.

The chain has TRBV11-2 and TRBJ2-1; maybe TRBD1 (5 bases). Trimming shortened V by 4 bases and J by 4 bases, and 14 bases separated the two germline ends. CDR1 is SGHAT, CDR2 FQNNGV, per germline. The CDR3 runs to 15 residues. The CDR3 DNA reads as TGTGCCAGCAGCTGGGGTAAGGGGCAGTACAATGAGCAGTTCTTC. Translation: CASSWGKGQYNEQFF. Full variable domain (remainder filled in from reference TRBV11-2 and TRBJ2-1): EAGVAQSPRYKIIEKRQSVAFWCNPISGHATLYWYQQILGQGPKLLIQFQNNGVVDDSQLPKDRFSAERLKGVDSTLKIQPAKLEDSAVYLCASSWGKGQYNEQFFGPGTRLTVL.

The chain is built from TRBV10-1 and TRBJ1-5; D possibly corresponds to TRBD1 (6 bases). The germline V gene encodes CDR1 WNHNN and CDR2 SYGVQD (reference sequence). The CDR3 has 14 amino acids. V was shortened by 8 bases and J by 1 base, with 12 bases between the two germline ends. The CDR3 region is CASVQGMSNQPQHF. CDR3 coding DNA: TGCGCCAGCGTGCAGGGGATGAGCAATCAGCCCCAGCATTTT.

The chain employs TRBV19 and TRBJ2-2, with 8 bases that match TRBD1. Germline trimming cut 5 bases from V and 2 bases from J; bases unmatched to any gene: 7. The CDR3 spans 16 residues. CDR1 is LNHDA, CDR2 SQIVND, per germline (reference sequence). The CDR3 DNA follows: TGTGCCAGTAGTCTACTGGACAGGGTCAACACCGGGGAGCTGTTTTTT. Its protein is CASSLLDRVNTGELFF.

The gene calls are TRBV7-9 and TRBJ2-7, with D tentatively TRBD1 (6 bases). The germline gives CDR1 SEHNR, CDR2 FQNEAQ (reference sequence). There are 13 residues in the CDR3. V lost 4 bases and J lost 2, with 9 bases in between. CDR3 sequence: CASSSGQPYEQYF. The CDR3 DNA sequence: TGTGCCAGCAGCTCAGGACAGCCCTACGAGCAGTACTTC. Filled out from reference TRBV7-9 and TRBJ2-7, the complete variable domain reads DTGVSQNPRHKITKRGQNVTFRCDPISEHNRLYWYRQTLGQGPEFLTYFQNEAQLEKSRLLSDRFSAERPKGSFSTLEIQRTEQGDSAMYLCASSSGQPYEQYFGPGTRLTVT.

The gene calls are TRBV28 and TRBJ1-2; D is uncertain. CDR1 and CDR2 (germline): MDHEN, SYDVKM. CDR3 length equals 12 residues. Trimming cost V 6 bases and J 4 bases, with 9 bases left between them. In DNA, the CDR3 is TGTGCCAGCAGCGGAGCCCCCTATGGCTACACCTTC. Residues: CASSGAPYGYTF.

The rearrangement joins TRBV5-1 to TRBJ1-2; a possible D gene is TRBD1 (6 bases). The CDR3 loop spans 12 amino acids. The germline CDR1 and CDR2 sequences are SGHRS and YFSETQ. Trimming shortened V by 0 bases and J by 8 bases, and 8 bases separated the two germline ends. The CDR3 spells CASSLGGPGYTF. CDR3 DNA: TGCGCCAGCAGCTTGGGGGGGCCGGGCTACACCTTC.

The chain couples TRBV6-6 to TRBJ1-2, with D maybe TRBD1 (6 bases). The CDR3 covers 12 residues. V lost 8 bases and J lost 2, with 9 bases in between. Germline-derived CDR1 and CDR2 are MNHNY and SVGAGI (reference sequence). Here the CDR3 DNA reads TGTGCCAGCGCAACAGGGAACTATGGCTACACCTTC. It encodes CASATGNYGYTF.

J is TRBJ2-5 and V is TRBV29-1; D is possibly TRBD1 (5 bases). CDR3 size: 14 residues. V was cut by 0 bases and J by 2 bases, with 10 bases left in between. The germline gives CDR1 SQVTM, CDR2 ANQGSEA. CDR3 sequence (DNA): TGCAGCGTTGAAGATCTTAGACAGCAAGAGACCCAGTACTTC. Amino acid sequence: CSVEDLRQQETQYF.

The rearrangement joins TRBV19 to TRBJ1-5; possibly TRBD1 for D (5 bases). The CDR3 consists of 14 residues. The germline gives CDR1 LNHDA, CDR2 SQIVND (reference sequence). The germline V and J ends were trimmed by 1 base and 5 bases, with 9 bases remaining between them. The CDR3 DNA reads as TGTGCCAGTAGTATAGGGGGCGCACATCAGCCCCAGCATTTT. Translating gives CASSIGGAHQPQHF.

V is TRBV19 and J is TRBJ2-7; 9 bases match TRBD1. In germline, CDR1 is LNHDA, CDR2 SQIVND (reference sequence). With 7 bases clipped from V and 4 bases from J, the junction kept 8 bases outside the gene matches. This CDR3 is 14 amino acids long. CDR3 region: CASTSRDRAYEQYF. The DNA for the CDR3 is TGTGCCAGTACCTCCCGGGACAGGGCTTACGAGCAGTACTTC. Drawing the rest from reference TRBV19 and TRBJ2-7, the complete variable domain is DGGITQSPKYLFRKEGQNVTLSCEQNLNHDAMYWYRQDPGQGLRLIYYSQIVNDFQKGDIAEGYSVSREKKESFPLTVTSAQKNPTAFYLCASTSRDRAYEQYFGPGTRLTVT.

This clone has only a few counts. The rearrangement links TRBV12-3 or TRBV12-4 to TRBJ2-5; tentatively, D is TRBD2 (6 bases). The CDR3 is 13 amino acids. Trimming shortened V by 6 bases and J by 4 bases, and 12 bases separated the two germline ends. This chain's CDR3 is CASREGSGETQYF. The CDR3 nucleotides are TGTGCCAGCAGGGAGGGGTCAGGAGAGACCCAGTACTTC.